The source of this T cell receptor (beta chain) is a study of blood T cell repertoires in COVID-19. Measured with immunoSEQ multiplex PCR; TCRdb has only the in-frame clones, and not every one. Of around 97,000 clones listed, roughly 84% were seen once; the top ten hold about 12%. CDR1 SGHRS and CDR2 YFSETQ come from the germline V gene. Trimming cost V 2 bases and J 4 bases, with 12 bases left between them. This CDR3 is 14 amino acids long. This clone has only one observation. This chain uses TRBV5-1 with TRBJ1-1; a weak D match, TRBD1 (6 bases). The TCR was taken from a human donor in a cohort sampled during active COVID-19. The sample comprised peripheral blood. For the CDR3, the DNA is TGCGCCAGCAGCTTTCAGACAGGCTCCACTGAAGCTTTCTTT. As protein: CASSFQTGSTEAFF.